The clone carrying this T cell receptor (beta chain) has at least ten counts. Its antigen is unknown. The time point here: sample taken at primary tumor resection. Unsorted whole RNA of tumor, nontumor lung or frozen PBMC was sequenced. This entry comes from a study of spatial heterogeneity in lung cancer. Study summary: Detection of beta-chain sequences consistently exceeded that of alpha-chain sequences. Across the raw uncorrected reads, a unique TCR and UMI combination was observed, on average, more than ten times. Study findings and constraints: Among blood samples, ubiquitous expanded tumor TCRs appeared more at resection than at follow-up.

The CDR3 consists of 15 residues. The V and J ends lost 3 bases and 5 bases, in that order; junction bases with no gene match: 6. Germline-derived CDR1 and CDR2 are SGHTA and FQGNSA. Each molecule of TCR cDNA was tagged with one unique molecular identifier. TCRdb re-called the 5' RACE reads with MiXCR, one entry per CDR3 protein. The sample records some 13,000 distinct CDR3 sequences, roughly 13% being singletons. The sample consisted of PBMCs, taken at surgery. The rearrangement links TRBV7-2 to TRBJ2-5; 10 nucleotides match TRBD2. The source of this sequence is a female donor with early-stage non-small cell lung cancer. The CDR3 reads CASSFQAGGTETQYF. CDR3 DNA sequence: TGTGCCAGCAGCTTCCAAGCGGGGGGGACGGAGACCCAGTACTTC.